The clone carrying this TCR beta chain occurred a few times. Antigen: not known. Assay used: immunoSEQ multiplex PCR; TCRdb lists only in-frame clones, some missing. The sample contains more than 65,000 clones, roughly 78% of which appear only once. The data derive from a study of OX40 agonist ivuxolimab in advanced cancers. Background on the study: An anti-OX40 (CD134) antibody with agonistic activity, ivuxolimab, was administered to patients. Earlier anti-PD-1, anti-PD-L1 or anti-CTLA-4 therapy was permitted; around 40% had received some.

Study-wide findings and caveats: The mean number of expanded clones was higher in CD8+ T cells than in CD4+. Antigen targets of the expanded peripheral T cells went undetermined.

Germline V CDR1 and CDR2: KGHSH, LQKENI. The CDR3 is 20 residues long. The V gene end was trimmed by 3 bases and the J gene end by 4 bases; junction bases not matched to a gene: 21. This clonotype was obtained from an adult with an advanced solid tumor such as melanoma, head and neck, liver or kidney cancer. The V call is TRBV18, the J call TRBJ2-7; 10 positions agree with TRBD2. The specimen was CD4+ or CD8+ T cells sorted from blood, collected in a trial of the OX40 agonist ivuxolimab. In DNA form, the CDR3 reads TGTGCCAGCTCACCTCTTGGTAAGAGCGGGAGGGCCCGCGGCGGTTACGAGCAGTACTTC. Translating gives CASSPLGKSGRARGGYEQYF.